What follows describes a single T cell receptor beta chain. V lost 3 bases and J 0 bases, leaving 8 bases between the germline ends. Germline V CDR1 and CDR2: SQVTM, ANQGSEA. The CDR3 runs 13 residues. The data were produced by immunoSEQ multiplex PCR, yet TCRdb's version contains in-frame clones alone and is incomplete. The table has 90,000 to 120,000 clones, approximately 92% seen once. This sample was included in a study of T cell changes during pregnancy in multiple sclerosis. This TCR was sampled from a female donor with multiple sclerosis, enrolled in a pregnancy study. The gene calls are TRBV29-1 and TRBJ1-1; D call uncertain. The sequencing used peripheral blood, collected in the second trimester of pregnancy. The CDR3 loop reads CSVEISVNTEAFF. DNA for the CDR3: TGCAGCGTTGAGATCTCAGTGAACACTGAAGCTTTCTTT.